This T cell receptor beta chain was recovered during a study of T cell changes during pregnancy in multiple sclerosis. This clone was picked up many times. Profiled with immunoSEQ multiplex PCR; TCRdb holds only in-frame clones, not every one. The table records about 69,000 clones, approximately 92% of them present only once. There are 12 residues in the CDR3. The sequencing used peripheral blood, collected in the third trimester of pregnancy. This TCR was recovered from a female donor in good health, enrolled as a control in a pregnancy study. The genes are TRBV21-1 and TRBJ2-5; TRBD2 is taken as the D call from the table, unchecked against the DNA. TRBV21-1 is described as a pseudogene. The CDR3: CASSNEEETQYF. The CDR3 nucleotides are TGTGCCAGCAGCAACGAGGAAGAGACCCAGTACTTC.